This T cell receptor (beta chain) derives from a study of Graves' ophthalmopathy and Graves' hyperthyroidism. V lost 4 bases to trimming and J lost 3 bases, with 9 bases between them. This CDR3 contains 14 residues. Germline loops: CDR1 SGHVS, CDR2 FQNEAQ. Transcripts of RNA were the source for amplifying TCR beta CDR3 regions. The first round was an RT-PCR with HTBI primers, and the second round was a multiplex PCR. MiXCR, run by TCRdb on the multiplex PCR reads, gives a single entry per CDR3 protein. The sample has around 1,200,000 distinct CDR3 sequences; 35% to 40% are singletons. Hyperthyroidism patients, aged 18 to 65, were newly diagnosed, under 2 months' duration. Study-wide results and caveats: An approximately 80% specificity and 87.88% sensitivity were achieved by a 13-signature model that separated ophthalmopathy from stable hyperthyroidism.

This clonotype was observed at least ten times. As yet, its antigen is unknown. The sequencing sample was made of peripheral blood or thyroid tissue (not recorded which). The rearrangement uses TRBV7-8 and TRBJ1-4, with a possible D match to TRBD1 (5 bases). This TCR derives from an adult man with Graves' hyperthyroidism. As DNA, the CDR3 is TGTGCCAGCAGCTCCACGACAGCTAATGAAAAACTGTTTTTT. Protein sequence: CASSSTTANEKLFF.